This record covers a single T cell receptor (beta chain). Its antigen is unidentified. These data are taken from a study of cytomegalovirus exposure and HLA in healthy donors. The study ran its PCR with 60 Vbeta and 13 Jbeta primers. TCRdb's table, derived via immunoSEQ multiplex PCR, lists solely in-frame clones and lacks some. The sample yields fewer than 95,000 clones, over 60% seen once. The study's findings and limits: By a later analysis, the bulk of CMV-associated TCR beta chains appeared HLA-restricted. Highly shared sequence variants in one cluster were likely a sequencing artifact. An analysis was carried out later, and it reportedly showed fewer N-insertions in an Asian-associated ancestry cluster than the approximately 660-donor mean.

Per germline, CDR1 MGHRA and CDR2 YSYEKL. The J segment lost 4 bases and the V segment lost 0 bases, leaving 5 bases of the junction unmatched. The CDR3 is made up of 15 amino acids. Sequenced input: PBMCs. The TCR was taken from a man aged 40-49 years in good health and CMV-seronegative. The chain combines TRBV4-1 with TRBJ1-2; the match to TRBD1 covers 7 bases. The CDR3 sequence: CASSQDPGQVYGYTF. CDR3 DNA: TGCGCCAGCAGCCAAGATCCCGGACAGGTCTATGGCTACACCTTC.